This T cell receptor beta chain was sequenced during a study of blood T cell repertoires in COVID-19. Study background: The origin of the acute and convalescent COVID-19 samples was the United States, Italy and Spain.

In the source study's methods: For nucleated cells, counts were estimated from reference gene primer amplification. Assay: immunoSEQ multiplex PCR; the TCRdb copy retains only in-frame clones and omits some. V and J calls and clone size follow that table, whereas D and trimming were derived from the DNA. The sample includes some 130,000 clones, approximately 87% of them seen just once. The germline V and J ends were trimmed by 2 bases and 0 bases, with 10 bases remaining between them. This CDR3 spans 15 amino acids. Germline CDR1 is LGHDT and CDR2 is YNNKEL (reference sequence). The rearrangement uses TRBV3-1 (or the pseudogene TRBV3-2) and TRBJ1-1, with TRBD1 as a possible D gene (6 bases). The sequence was collected from a human donor in a cohort sampled during active COVID-19. Sequencing was done on a sample of peripheral blood. The CDR3 spells CASSQTTGLNTEAFF. The DNA of the CDR3 is TGTGCCAGCAGCCAAACGACAGGACTGAACACTGAAGCTTTCTTT.